This T cell receptor beta chain was obtained from a study of Ad26.COV2.S vaccination and SARS-CoV-2 variants. Across the study: The authors gave Ad26.COV2.S intramuscularly, either once or twice 56 days apart. Study-level points and caveats: Vaccine recipients showed a spike-specific TCR breadth that was higher than in placebo recipients.

Data came from immunoSEQ multiplex PCR; TCRdb stores just in-frame clones and leaves some out. This sample has around 240,000 clones, with 85% to 90% found just once. A note on this clone: Its antigen is undetermined.

Specified treatment: 15 to 20 received Ad26.COV2.S at low or high dose, single or two shots; about five received placebo; per-sample allocation not given. After the first vaccine or placebo injection, samples were drawn on day 63. Germline V gene sequence: CDR1 MNHEY, CDR2 SMNVEV (reference sequence). Trimming removed 6 bases from V and 2 bases from J, with 22 bases in between. This CDR3 is built from 18 residues. The sequencing used peripheral blood, collected in a trial of Ad26.COV2.S vaccine versus placebo. V is TRBV27 and J is TRBJ1-4, with D unclear. The TCR comes from a person between 18 and 59 years old who received the Ad26.COV2.S COVID-19 vaccine or a placebo. Written as DNA, the CDR3 is TGTGCCAGCAGGCAGTCCCGGGGAGTGGTGGGGACTAATGAAAAACTGTTTTTT. This codes for CASRQSRGVVGTNEKLFF.